Many counts were recorded for the clone carrying this TCR beta chain. The data belong to a study of human T cells and chemical hapten exposure. Specified time point: pre-sensitization, week 0. This sample's treatment: therapeutic diphenylcyclopropenone sensitization with weekly scalp DPC. The authors extracted total RNA from unfractionated whole blood. Investigators collected blood before applying each patch test. Germline-derived CDR1 and CDR2 are SGHRS and YFSETQ. The J segment lost 3 bases and the V segment lost 4 bases, leaving 5 bases of the junction unmatched. The CDR3 loop spans 14 amino acids. TCRdb reprocessed the RACE reads via MiXCR and lists one record per CDR3 protein. Of roughly 56,000 distinct CDR3 sequences detected, 8.5% to 10% appear once; the ten largest clones hold roughly 10%.

Sample: whole blood, taken in connection with sensitization to the hapten diphenylcyclopropenone (DPC). This TCR derives from a woman under 40 with alopecia areata. Some clones in this sample may be carry-over from other donors' samples. This chain connects TRBV5-1 to TRBJ1-1; 8 nucleotides agree with TRBD1. The CDR3 spells CASSQDRVDTEAFF. The DNA of the CDR3 is TGCGCCAGCAGCCAGGACAGGGTTGACACTGAAGCTTTCTTT. Looking up the rest from reference TRBV5-1 and TRBJ1-1 gives the full variable domain: KAGVTQTPRYLIKTRGQQVTLSCSPISGHRSVSWYQQTPGQGLQFLFEYFSETQRNKGNFPGRFSGRQFSNSRSEMNVSTLELGDSALYLCASSQDRVDTEAFFGQGTRLTVV.